This T cell receptor beta chain was captured in a study of T cells in Graves' hyperthyroidism and ophthalmopathy (dated by TCRdb to between 2019 and 2020). About the investigation overall: Peripheral blood was sampled at the time of initial diagnosis, prior to any treatment. To identify distinguishing TCR V-J signatures, a discovery cohort of 90 to 100 patients was used, comprising fewer than 45 with Graves' ophthalmopathy and approximately 57 with stable Graves' hyperthyroidism. An independent validation cohort of about 19 hyperthyroidism patients and roughly 16 patients who later progressed to ophthalmopathy tested prospective prediction of ophthalmopathy. The approximately 97 discovery patients were randomly divided into training and test sets at a 7:3 ratio. The study also compared thyroid tissue and blood T-cell repertoires from several Graves' hyperthyroidism patients. Following sampling, methimazole starting at 30 mg daily was given to hyperthyroidism patients, and high-dose intravenous methylprednisolone was given to ophthalmopathy patients. TCR Vbeta CDR3 sequencing of 130 to 150 peripheral blood samples (over 40 ophthalmopathy, around 80 hyperthyroidism and roughly 17 progressor patients) is reported in the paper.

General study outcomes and caveats: Sample size was not statistically predetermined, and investigators were not blinded to group allocation. Most expanded thyroid clonotypes (frequency above 0.001) were also detected in blood, a finding suggesting that blood repertoires may reflect thyroid immune responses. In cross-validation, a model built on a 13 V-J signature told ophthalmopathy apart from stable hyperthyroidism with 87.88% sensitivity and roughly 81% specificity, and in testing the same model reached 80%/75%. In validation, progression to ophthalmopathy was predicted by the model with more than 65% sensitivity and roughly 76% specificity, a median of around 5.9 months before onset.

The TCR beta CDR3 regions were amplified from the RNA transcripts. For the first round of RT-PCR on the TCR CDR3, the HTBI primer set was used together with the Qiagen OneStep RT-PCR kit. Libraries were constructed in a second round of multiplex PCR, after which size selection and purification were performed. Paired-end sequencing of the libraries was performed with 100 bp reads on an Illumina HiSeq2000. The authors' analysis ran thus. SOAPnuke was used to process the raw data, throwing out any read that contained adapters or uncalled bases, had a mean Phred below 15, or lacked an exact constant-primer or identifier match. High-quality paired reads were merged using COPE v1.2.5, and each unique nucleotide sequence was defined as a clonotype. MiTCR v1.1 was used to align clonotypes to the IMGT TRBV, TRBD and TRBJ reference segments. Analysis was restricted to V-J combinations with a frequency above 0.0001, which covered 98% to 99.2% of repertoires. A TCS score was defined as the ratio between F50 (clonal expansion) and ExV (chaos), using BLOSUM62-based TCRdist between CDR3 peptides within each V-J. Welch's t-statistics and random forest reduced roughly 500 V-J features to roughly 13, which were used in a naive Bayes classifier (R e1071). The Morisita-Horn index was used to measure how similar the thyroid and blood repertoires were. The public reads were reprocessed in TCRdb via fastp at Q25 and MiXCR, keeping in-frame beta chains. Entries that share a CDR3 protein sequence are merged under the most common genes and DNA. V and J calls and clone size were set by TCRdb, not the authors. For this sample there are fewer than 650,000 distinct CDR3 sequences; roughly 15% appear just once. The ten largest account for around 4.5% of the sample.

Comment on this clonotype: Its antigen specificity is not known. No much larger clone exists at a distance of one base, and base qualities are not known.

Ophthalmopathy patients had moderately to severely active disease, with a Clinical Activity Score of 3 or more, a NOSPECS grade of 4 or more, and a disease duration of less than 3 months. Patients with uncontrolled infections, other autoimmune diseases, pregnancy or lactation were excluded. Diagnoses were established on the basis of clinical symptoms, serum thyroxine and TRAb, thyroid ultrasound, and orbital computed tomography. PBMCs were separated from under 11 ml of fresh peripheral blood using Ficoll-Paque density gradient centrifugation. Trizol reagent was used to extract total RNA, and RNA quality was then checked on an Agilent 2100 Bioanalyzer. Trimming takes 3 bases from V and 6 bases from J, and the germline ends sit 12 bases apart. Including the terminal cysteine and phenylalanine, the CDR3 comprises 13 residues. CDR3 DNA only is kept here, 39 bases in frame from base 1. Looking up the germline V gene yields CDR1 MDHEN and CDR2 SYDVKM.

Sequencing input: blood. The rearrangement joined TRBV28 to TRBJ2-7, with the D segment possibly TRBD1 or TRBD2, each aligning over 5 bases. This receptor was taken from a woman aged 40 to 50 with Graves' ophthalmopathy. The DNA sequence is TGTGCCAGCAGTTTCGGGACGGCCGGCGAGCAGTACTTC. It codes for CASSFGTAGEQYF.